This T cell receptor (beta chain) was captured by sequencing in a study of CXCR3-negative and CXCR3-positive naive CD8 T cells. Worth noting for this clonotype: Its specificity is not known.

In germline, CDR1 is MNHNY, CDR2 SVGAGI (reference sequence). There are 13 residues in the CDR3. Overall study findings and caveats: The TRBV-TRBJ usage of naive CXCR3-negative and CXCR3-positive cells was similar, but that of memory cells differed. Similarly elevated diversity marked both naive subsets, with memory CD8+ cells showing far lower diversity. Fresh PBMCs served for most assays, and CXCR3 expression fell partially after cryopreservation. Naive cells with CXCR3 showed TRB CDR3s that were more hydrophobic than those in CXCR3-negative naive cells.

In preparing the TRB cDNA libraries, 5' RACE with UMI labels was used. Each CDR3 protein gets one entry in TCRdb, which reprocessed the 5' RACE reads and gives no DNA. This sample's table has about 120,000 distinct CDR3 sequences. The chain recombines TRBV6-6 with TRBJ2-1; no DNA is available, so the TRBD1 call from TCRdb remains unchecked. This TCR was recovered from a human donor in good health. Some clones in this sample may be carry-over from other donors' samples. Source material: naive CXCR3- CD8+ T cells from blood. As to subset: CD45RO-CCR7+CD27+CD95- naive CD8+ T cells lacking CXCR3 (TNR3-). CDR3 residues: CASSYSAPPEQFF.